The rows below give T cell receptor beta chains drawn from one sample of a study of blood T cell repertoires in COVID-19. Measured with immunoSEQ multiplex PCR; TCRdb has only the in-frame clones, and not every one. Of some 51,000 clones listed, more than 80% are singletons. The material sequenced was peripheral blood. Receptor source: a human donor with active COVID-19. The donor label of this sample is uncertain. CDR3s include the opening cysteine and the closing phenylalanine or tryptophan. The D gene is left open where the match is weak. For some rows the clone size is stated as once, few or many, or as a class when expanded; others skip it.

D gene	V gene	J gene	clone size	CDR3 DNA	CDR3 protein
.	TRBV19	TRBJ1-5	.	TGTGCCAGTAGTATTCTCAGGGGAAATCAGCCCCAGCATTTT	CASSILRGNQPQHF
TRBD1	TRBV4-1	TRBJ2-5	once	TGCGCCAGCAGCCTATGGGACAGCGTACAAGAGACCCAGTACTTC	CASSLWDSVQETQYF
.	TRBV9	TRBJ1-2	.	TGTGCCAGCAGCGCTACAGGGCCCACGGGGGGCTACACCTTC	CASSATGPTGGYTF
.	TRBV30	TRBJ1-3	once	TGTGCCTGGAGTGCCGGTACCTCTGGAAACACCATATATTTT	CAWSAGTSGNTIYF
.	TRBV6-1	TRBJ2-2	.	TGTGCCAGCAGTGAAGTAAACACCGGGGAGCTGTTTTTT	CASSEVNTGELFF
TRBD2	TRBV13	TRBJ2-3	.	TGTGCCAGCAGCTTAGGTGCGGGAGGGCCTTCAGATACGCAGTATTTT	CASSLGAGGPSDTQYF
.	TRBV7-9	TRBJ1-2	once	TGTGCCAGCACCACCGGGGGACTTTCCTACACCTTC	CASTTGGLSYTF
TRBD2	TRBV6-5	TRBJ2-1	.	TGTGCCAGCAGTTCCCTGGGACTAGCGGGAGTAAATGAGCAGTTCTTC	CASSSLGLAGVNEQFF
.	TRBV10-3	TRBJ2-3	.	TGTGCCATCAGGCGGGACGGCGTCTTCACAGATACGCAGTATTTT	CAIRRDGVFTDTQYF
.	TRBV11-2	TRBJ1-1	few	TGTGCCAGCAGCTTAGCGGGGAACACTGAAGCTTTCTTT	CASSLAGNTEAFF
TRBD1	TRBV7-3	TRBJ1-1	.	TGTGCCAGCAGCTCTCTTGGGACAGCGAACACTGAAGCTTTCTTT	CASSSLGTANTEAFF
TRBD1	TRBV10-3	TRBJ2-7	.	TGTGCCATCAGACCGGGGACAGGGGGCGACGAGCAGTACTTC	CAIRPGTGGDEQYF
.	TRBV18	TRBJ1-2	.	TGTGCCAGCTCACCATCCACAGGAATCGGAGGCTACACCTTC	CASSPSTGIGGYTF
.	TRBV5-1	TRBJ1-2	.	TGCGCCAGCAGCTTGGTAGCGGACCAGGGCGGCTACACCTTC	CASSLVADQGGYTF
.	TRBV5-4	TRBJ1-2	.	TGTGCCAGCAGCGCAAGGACAGCCAACTATGGCTACACCTTC	CASSARTANYGYTF
TRBD1	TRBV7-8	TRBJ2-7	.	TGTGCCAGCAACTGGCCGACAGGGTCCATCGACGAGCAGTACTTC	CASNWPTGSIDEQYF
.	TRBV19	TRBJ1-4	.	TGTGCCAGTACCGAACAGGGTGCAACTAATGAAAAACTGTTTTTT	CASTEQGATNEKLFF
TRBD1	TRBV5-1	TRBJ1-1	.	TGCGCCAGCAGCTTGGCCCAGGGGGCGGTTAACACTGAAGCTTTCTTT	CASSLAQGAVNTEAFF
TRBD1	TRBV29-1	TRBJ1-1	.	TGCAGCGTTGAAGTCCCCAGGGGGCAGAACACTGAAGCTTTCTTT	CSVEVPRGQNTEAFF
.	TRBV3-1/TRBV3-2	TRBJ2-7	.	TGTGCCAGCAGCCAAGAACAGCTGAGCTCCTACGAGCAGTACTTC	CASSQEQLSSYEQYF
TRBD2	TRBV10-3	TRBJ2-5	.	TGTGCCATCAGTGGGCTAGCGGAGTCCCAAGAGACCCAGTACTTC	CAISGLAESQETQYF
.	TRBV11-2	TRBJ1-6	few	TGTGCCAGCAGCCAAGACAGGCCGGATTCACCCCTCCACTTT	CASSQDRPDSPLHF
TRBD2	TRBV9	TRBJ2-1	.	TGTGCCAGCAGCGTAGCGACTAGCGGGAGTGTGCACAATGAGCAGTTCTTC	CASSVATSGSVHNEQFF
TRBD2	TRBV5-6	TRBJ2-2	.	TGTGCCAGCAGCTTGGGAACTAGCGGGGGGTGGAACACCGGGGAGCTGTTTTTT	CASSLGTSGGWNTGELFF
TRBD1	TRBV4-2	TRBJ1-5	few	TGTGCCAGCAGCCGAGAGGGACAGGGACAGCCCCAGCATTTT	CASSREGQGQPQHF
TRBD2	TRBV6-4	TRBJ2-1	.	TGTGCCAGCAGCGCGGCTAGCGGGCTCTACAATGAGCAGTTCTTC	CASSAASGLYNEQFF
.	TRBV28	TRBJ1-2	.	TGTGCCAGCAGCCCACTAGATCGGGCCCTAGGTGGCTACACCTTC	CASSPLDRALGGYTF
TRBD1	TRBV5-6	TRBJ2-7	.	TGTGCCAGCAGCGGAGACGACAGGGGGCTCTACGAGCAGTACTTC	CASSGDDRGLYEQYF
TRBD1	TRBV5-1	TRBJ2-2	.	TGCGCCAGCAGGGGACAGTGGGGCTGGGAGCTGTTTTTT	CASRGQWGWELFF
.	TRBV6-2/TRBV6-3	TRBJ1-2	.	TGTGCCAGCAGTTACGCGCCTAACTATGGCTACACCTTC	CASSYAPNYGYTF
.	TRBV6-5	TRBJ1-5	.	TGTGCCACCTCATCCCAGGGCCATAGCAATCAGCCCCAGCATTTT	CATSSQGHSNQPQHF
.	TRBV24-1	TRBJ2-7	.	TGTGCCTCAGCCGGGACATCGGGTTGGGAGCAGTACTTC	CASAGTSGWEQYF
.	TRBV18	TRBJ2-5	.	TGTGCCAGCTCACCATTAGAGGTTCAAGAGACCCAGTACTTC	CASSPLEVQETQYF
.	TRBV5-1	TRBJ2-3	.	TGCGCCAGCAGAACGGGAGATACGCAGTATTTT	CASRTGDTQYF
.	TRBV5-6	TRBJ2-5	.	TGTGCCAGCAGCTTGCTGGGCCTTGTGGGCCAGTACTTC	CASSLLGLVGQYF
.	TRBV10-2	TRBJ1-1	.	TGCGCCAGCATGGGCAGAATGAACACTGAAGCTTTCTTT	CASMGRMNTEAFF
TRBD1	TRBV2	TRBJ1-5	.	TGTGCCAGCAGTGTGGCGGGACAGGGCGGCCAGCCCCAGCATTTT	CASSVAGQGGQPQHF
.	TRBV9	TRBJ1-4	once	TGTGCCAGCAGCGTAGGGCAGGCTAATGAAAAACTGTTTTTT	CASSVGQANEKLFF
TRBD1	TRBV27	TRBJ2-7	.	TGTGCCAGCAGTAGGCAGGGGGCGTACGAGCAGTACTTC	CASSRQGAYEQYF
TRBD2	TRBV9	TRBJ2-5	.	TGTGCCAGCAGCGTAGCAGCGGGGGGGCGCGAGACCCAGTACTTC	CASSVAAGGRETQYF
TRBD2	TRBV7-9	TRBJ2-3	.	TGTGCCAGCAGCTTCGGGGGGGCAGAAGATACGCAGTATTTT	CASSFGGAEDTQYF
TRBD1	TRBV5-8	TRBJ1-5	.	TGTGCCAGCAGCATCAGGACGGGGACAGCTCAGCCCCAGCATTTT	CASSIRTGTAQPQHF
TRBD1	TRBV18	TRBJ2-6	.	TGTGCCAGCTCACCACCGGGACAGGGAGTCTCTGGGGCCAACGTCCTGACTTTC	CASSPPGQGVSGANVLTF
.	TRBV18	TRBJ1-1	large	TGTGCCAGCTCACCACCGTCGACAGGTTCGAACACTGAAGCTTTCTTT	CASSPPSTGSNTEAFF
TRBD1	TRBV6-6	TRBJ1-2	.	TGTGCCAGCCGTCTTGGGACAGATTATGGCTACACCTTC	CASRLGTDYGYTF
TRBD1	TRBV27	TRBJ2-1	.	TGTGCCAGCAGTTACAGGGGTTCCTACAATGAGCAGTTCTTC	CASSYRGSYNEQFF
.	TRBV6-5	TRBJ1-5	few	TGTGCCAGCACGGCCCAGGTCAATCAGCCCCAGCATTTT	CASTAQVNQPQHF
TRBD2	TRBV7-2	TRBJ2-6	.	TGTGCCAGCAGCTTAGGTAGCGGGGCTGGGGCCAACGTCCTGACTTTC	CASSLGSGAGANVLTF
.	TRBV7-9	TRBJ1-1	.	TGTGCCAGCAGCTTAGAAGGGGCCTGGGGGCACATGAACACTGAAGCTTTCTTT	CASSLEGAWGHMNTEAFF
.	TRBV9	TRBJ2-1	.	TGTGCCAGCAGCGGCAATAGGGGCGATGAGCAGTTCTTC	CASSGNRGDEQFF
.	TRBV2	TRBJ1-5	.	TGTGCCAGCAGAGGACAGAGCAGCCTTCGTAGCAATCAGCCCCAGCATTTT	CASRGQSSLRSNQPQHF
TRBD1	TRBV5-1	TRBJ1-1	.	TGCGCCAGCAGCTTGTGGGACAGCATGAACACTGAAGCTTTCTTT	CASSLWDSMNTEAFF